The rows below give T cell receptor beta chains drawn from one sample of a study of blood T cell repertoires in COVID-19. Only in-frame clones appear in the TCRdb table, and some are missing; sequencing was by immunoSEQ multiplex PCR. This sample has under 200,000 clones, with nearly 90% found just once. Material for sequencing was peripheral blood. These TCRs come from a man aged 55 to 70 with active or convalescent COVID-19. CDR3s include the opening cysteine and the closing phenylalanine or tryptophan. The D gene is left open where the match is weak. The size field is filled for only some rows; it gives once, few, many or a size class.

V	size	J	D	CDR3	DNA
TRBV2	-	TRBJ1-5	TRBD1	CASRGGRGSNQPQHF	TGTGCCAGCAGAGGGGGCCGTGGGAGCAATCAGCCCCAGCATTTT
TRBV3-1/TRBV3-2	-	TRBJ1-5	TRBD1	CASSGTGSNQPQHF	TGTGCCAGCAGTGGGACAGGGAGCAATCAGCCCCAGCATTTT
TRBV10-2	-	TRBJ1-3	-	CASSEPGGGGTTGNTIYF	TGCGCCAGCAGTGAGCCGGGGGGAGGAGGTACAACTGGAAACACCATATATTTT
TRBV19	-	TRBJ1-5	TRBD1	CASRQGAKPQHF	TGTGCCAGTAGACAGGGGGCAAAGCCCCAGCATTTT
TRBV5-1	-	TRBJ2-5	-	CASSLGTTIQETQYF	TGCGCCAGCAGCTTGGGTACTACGATCCAAGAGACCCAGTACTTC
TRBV10-3	-	TRBJ1-2	-	CAISDPQVPTYGYTF	TGTGCCATCAGTGATCCACAGGTCCCTACCTATGGCTACACCTTC
TRBV5-4	-	TRBJ1-2	TRBD1	CASSGGGQVYGYTF	TGTGCCAGCAGCGGGGGGGGACAGGTCTATGGCTACACCTTC
TRBV7-3	-	TRBJ2-3	TRBD2	CASSLLAGENTQYF	TGTGCCAGCAGCTTGCTAGCGGGGGAGAATACGCAGTATTTT
TRBV5-4	-	TRBJ2-7	TRBD2	CASSFTSGGEQYF	TGTGCCAGCAGCTTTACTAGCGGGGGTGAGCAGTACTTC
TRBV15	-	TRBJ2-7	-	CATSRGMGLSYEQYF	TGTGCCACCAGCAGAGGAATGGGACTTTCCTACGAGCAGTACTTC
TRBV6-5	-	TRBJ2-1	-	CASTFGTPSYNEQFF	TGTGCCAGCACATTCGGGACACCCTCCTACAATGAGCAGTTCTTC
TRBV12-3/TRBV12-4	-	TRBJ1-4	TRBD1	CASRRGQNEKLFF	TGTGCCAGCCGCAGGGGGCAAAATGAAAAACTGTTTTTT
TRBV18	-	TRBJ2-1	TRBD1	CASSTGTGIDEQFF	TGTGCCAGCTCAACAGGGACAGGGATCGATGAGCAGTTCTTC
TRBV27	-	TRBJ2-5	-	CASSTLQGRQETQYF	TGTGCCAGCAGTACGTTACAGGGACGCCAAGAGACCCAGTACTTC
TRBV7-9	-	TRBJ2-1	-	CASSAGVSYNEQFF	TGTGCCAGCAGTGCAGGGGTGTCCTACAATGAGCAGTTCTTC
TRBV24-1	-	TRBJ1-5	TRBD1	CATNIQGCNQPQHF	TGTGCCACCAATATACAGGGGTGCAATCAGCCCCAGCATTTT
TRBV7-3	-	TRBJ2-7	TRBD2	CASSSSGGYEQYF	TGTGCCAGCAGCTCATCGGGGGGATACGAGCAGTACTTC
TRBV4-1	-	TRBJ1-2	-	CASSSRRGGGDYGYTF	TGCGCCAGCAGCTCCCGCCGGGGGGGAGGTGACTATGGCTACACCTTC
TRBV2	-	TRBJ2-7	TRBD2	CASGGLAGPYEQYF	TGTGCCAGCGGGGGACTAGCGGGTCCCTACGAGCAGTACTTC
TRBV7-6	-	TRBJ2-7	-	CASSLARGSLYEQYF	TGTGCCAGCAGCTTAGCTCGGGGAAGCCTCTACGAGCAGTACTTC
TRBV5-1	-	TRBJ2-3	TRBD2	CASSLASVSGGAHPLF	TGCGCCAGCAGCTTGGCCAGCGTTAGCGGGGGGGCACACCCCCTTTTT
TRBV2	-	TRBJ1-2	-	CATPGGPGANYGYTF	TGTGCCACTCCCGGGGGGCCTGGGGCTAACTATGGCTACACCTTC
TRBV7-3	-	TRBJ2-7	TRBD1	CASSPRDRGLHEQYF	TGTGCCAGCAGCCCCCGGGACAGGGGGTTGCACGAGCAGTACTTC
TRBV6-4	-	TRBJ2-3	TRBD2	CASSLGLAGGLADTQYF	TGTGCCAGCAGCCTGGGACTAGCGGGGGGCCTGGCAGATACGCAGTATTTT
TRBV19	-	TRBJ1-2	TRBD1	CASSQMDRAGFYGYTF	TGTGCCAGTAGTCAGATGGACAGGGCGGGTTTCTATGGCTACACCTTC
TRBV6-5	-	TRBJ1-2	-	CASRTTADGYTF	TGTGCCAGCAGAACTACTGCGGATGGCTACACCTTC
TRBV29-1	-	TRBJ2-4	TRBD2	CSVTPGTSGGEWPQYF	TGCAGCGTCACTCCAGGGACTAGCGGGGGTGAATGGCCTCAGTACTTC
TRBV5-5	few	TRBJ1-6	TRBD1	CASSPGTGYNSPLHF	TGTGCCAGCAGTCCCGGGACAGGCTATAATTCACCCCTCCACTTT
TRBV27	-	TRBJ1-2	TRBD1	CASSLSWTGDRGGYGYTF	TGTGCCAGCAGTTTATCGTGGACCGGGGACAGGGGAGGCTATGGCTACACCTTC
TRBV9	few	TRBJ1-4	TRBD1	CASSVDRGNEKLFF	TGTGCCAGCAGCGTAGACAGGGGCAATGAAAAACTGTTTTTT
TRBV10-3	-	TRBJ2-7	-	CAIRRGSFGWEQYF	TGTGCCATCAGGCGGGGTTCTTTTGGGTGGGAGCAGTACTTC
TRBV5-8	-	TRBJ2-4	-	CASSLVRQGLKNIQYF	TGTGCCAGCAGCTTGGTTCGCCAGGGCCTAAAAAACATTCAGTACTTC
TRBV6-5	-	TRBJ1-2	TRBD1	CASSIGQGTYGYTF	TGTGCCAGCAGTATAGGACAGGGGACCTATGGCTACACCTTC
TRBV19	-	TRBJ2-1	-	CASSIALLNNEQFF	TGTGCCAGTAGTATAGCGCTATTGAATAATGAGCAGTTCTTC
TRBV5-1	-	TRBJ2-5	TRBD2	CASSFGRGVETQYF	TGCGCCAGCAGCTTCGGGCGGGGGGTCGAGACCCAGTACTTC
TRBV12-3/TRBV12-4	-	TRBJ1-3	TRBD1	CASRTGGGNTIYF	TGTGCCAGCAGGACAGGGGGTGGAAACACCATATATTTT
TRBV24-1	-	TRBJ2-7	TRBD1	CATGTGRWYEQYF	TGTGCCACCGGGACAGGTCGGTGGTACGAGCAGTACTTC
TRBV19	-	TRBJ2-5	TRBD2	CASSRGLAAQETQYF	TGTGCCAGTAGTCGTGGCCTAGCGGCACAAGAGACCCAGTACTTC
TRBV30	-	TRBJ2-5	TRBD1	CAWSAGTGRETQYF	TGTGCCTGGAGCGCCGGGACAGGGAGGGAGACCCAGTACTTC
TRBV11-2	-	TRBJ1-1	TRBD1	CASSLGQGSFNTEAFF	TGTGCCAGCAGCTTAGGACAGGGGTCGTTCAACACTGAAGCTTTCTTT
TRBV12-3/TRBV12-4	-	TRBJ2-1	-	CASTQRGPKQFF	TGTGCCAGCACTCAGAGAGGGCCAAAGCAGTTCTTC
TRBV18	few	TRBJ1-2	-	CASSPTGPTNYGYTF	TGTGCCAGCTCACCAACAGGACCAACTAACTATGGCTACACCTTC
TRBV2	-	TRBJ2-3	-	CASRLPDSQASDTQYF	TGTGCCAGCAGACTTCCGGACTCACAAGCTTCGGATACGCAGTATTTT
TRBV11-2	-	TRBJ2-3	-	CASSREGGGRADTQYF	TGTGCCAGCAGCAGGGAAGGGGGGGGCCGGGCAGATACGCAGTATTTT
TRBV5-1	-	TRBJ1-2	-	CASSLEQARYGYTF	TGCGCCAGCAGCTTGGAACAGGCCCGCTATGGCTACACCTTC
TRBV27	-	TRBJ1-2	-	CASSLTGIYGYTF	TGTGCCAGCAGCTTGACAGGTATCTATGGCTACACCTTC
TRBV7-9	-	TRBJ1-2	-	CASSSGARSSYGYTF	TGTGCCAGCAGCTCAGGGGCTCGGAGTTCCTATGGCTACACCTTC
TRBV18	-	TRBJ2-7	TRBD2	CASSPEAGGLPEQYF	TGTGCCAGCTCACCCGAGGCGGGGGGGCTTCCCGAGCAGTACTTC
TRBV4-2	-	TRBJ1-6	TRBD1	CASSQETGDNSPLHF	TGTGCCAGCAGCCAAGAGACAGGGGATAATTCACCCCTCCACTTT
TRBV6-5	-	TRBJ1-5	TRBD1	CASTNRQGEHQPQHF	TGTGCCAGCACAAACCGACAGGGAGAACATCAGCCCCAGCATTTT
TRBV4-2	-	TRBJ2-3	TRBD2	CASSPHRTSGGEPDTQYF	TGTGCCAGCAGCCCGCATAGGACTAGCGGGGGGGAGCCAGATACGCAGTATTTT
TRBV29-1	once	TRBJ2-1	TRBD1	CSVAPDRVTYNEQFF	TGCAGCGTTGCCCCGGACAGGGTGACCTACAATGAGCAGTTCTTC
TRBV4-1	once	TRBJ1-2	TRBD1	CASSHADRAFVNYGYTF	TGCGCCAGCAGCCATGCGGACAGGGCTTTCGTTAACTATGGCTACACCTTC
TRBV5-4	-	TRBJ2-1	TRBD2	CASSLLRLAGVYNEQFF	TGTGCCAGCAGCTTGTTACGACTTGCGGGGGTCTACAATGAGCAGTTCTTC
TRBV19	-	TRBJ1-3	-	CASSIPQTGSGGNTIYF	TGTGCCAGTAGTATACCTCAAACAGGGTCCGGTGGAAACACCATATATTTT
TRBV19	once	TRBJ1-5	TRBD1	CASRDRGNQPQHF	TGTGCCAGTAGAGACAGGGGAAATCAGCCCCAGCATTTT
TRBV10-3	-	TRBJ1-2	-	CAIHKGDYGYTF	TGTGCCATCCACAAAGGGGACTATGGCTACACCTTC